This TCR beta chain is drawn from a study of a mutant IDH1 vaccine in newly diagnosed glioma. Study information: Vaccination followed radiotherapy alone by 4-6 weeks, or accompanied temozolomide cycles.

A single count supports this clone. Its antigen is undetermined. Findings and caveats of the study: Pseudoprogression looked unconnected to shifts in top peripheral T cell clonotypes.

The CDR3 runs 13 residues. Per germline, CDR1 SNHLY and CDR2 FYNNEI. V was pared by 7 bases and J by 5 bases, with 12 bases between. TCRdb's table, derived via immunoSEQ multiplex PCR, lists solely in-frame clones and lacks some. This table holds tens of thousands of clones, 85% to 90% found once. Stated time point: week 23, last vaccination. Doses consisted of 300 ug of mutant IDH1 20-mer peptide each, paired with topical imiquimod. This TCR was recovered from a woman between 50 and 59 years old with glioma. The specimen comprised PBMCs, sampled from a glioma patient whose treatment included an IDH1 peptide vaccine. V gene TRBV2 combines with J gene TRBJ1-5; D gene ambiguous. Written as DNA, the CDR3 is TGTGCCAGCATTAAAGATAGATATCAGCCCCAGCATTTT. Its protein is CASIKDRYQPQHF.